This T cell receptor beta chain was sequenced during a study of identical twins. TCRdb processed the 5' RACE reads anew with MiXCR; each CDR3 protein has one entry. The data contain approximately 490,000 distinct CDR3 sequences, around 20% of them singletons. Study-wide results and caveats: The same donors were not followed; conclusions instead depended on cross-sectional statistical analysis. Cord blood's abundant beta clonotypes had fewer insertions, unlike memory repertoires.

This clonotype was seen a few times. Its antigen is not known. This same sample was also part of a study on yellow fever vaccine responses in identical twins.

The sequence came from a woman between 18 and 29 years old in good health. The sequenced sample was CD4+ T cells sorted from blood.

The CDR3 DNA is TGTGCCAGCAGTGCTACAGGGCAGGCGACCCAGTACTTC. Amino acids: CASSATGQATQYF. The chain is built from TRBV2 and TRBJ2-5, with D maybe TRBD1 (6 bases). CDR1 and CDR2 from the germline V gene are SNHLY and FYNNEI. CDR3 length: 13 residues. V lost 4 bases to trimming and J lost 7 bases, with 13 bases between them.